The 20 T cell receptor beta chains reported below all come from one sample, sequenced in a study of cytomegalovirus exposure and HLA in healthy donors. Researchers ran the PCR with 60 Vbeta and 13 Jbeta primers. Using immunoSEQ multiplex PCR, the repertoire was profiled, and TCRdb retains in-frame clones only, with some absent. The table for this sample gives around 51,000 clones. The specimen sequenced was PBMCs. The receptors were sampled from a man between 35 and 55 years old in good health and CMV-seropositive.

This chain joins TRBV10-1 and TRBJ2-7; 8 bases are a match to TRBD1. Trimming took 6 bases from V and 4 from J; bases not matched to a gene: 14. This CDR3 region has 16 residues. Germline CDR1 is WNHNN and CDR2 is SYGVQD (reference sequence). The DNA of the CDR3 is TGCGCCAGCAGGCCCCCAGGGGGCCCCCTTGTTTACGAGCAGTACTTC. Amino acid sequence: CASRPPGGPLVYEQYF.

Written as DNA, the CDR3 is TGTGCCAGCAGCGTAGGTAGCGGCTTCTCCTACAATGAGCAGTTCTTC. Amino acids: CASSVGSGFSYNEQFF. The chain joins TRBV9 to TRBJ2-1; the D gene is possibly TRBD2 (6 bases). V lost 0 bases, J lost 0 bases, and 10 bases lay in between. The CDR3 consists of 16 residues. Germline V gene data show CDR1 as SGDLS and CDR2 as YYNGEE.

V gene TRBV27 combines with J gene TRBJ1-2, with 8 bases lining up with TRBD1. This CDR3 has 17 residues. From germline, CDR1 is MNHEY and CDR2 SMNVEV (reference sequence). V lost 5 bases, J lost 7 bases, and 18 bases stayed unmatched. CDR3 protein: CASSPGDRMLVSCGYTF. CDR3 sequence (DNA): TGTGCCAGCAGTCCGGGGGACAGGATGCTTGTATCCTGTGGCTACACCTTC.

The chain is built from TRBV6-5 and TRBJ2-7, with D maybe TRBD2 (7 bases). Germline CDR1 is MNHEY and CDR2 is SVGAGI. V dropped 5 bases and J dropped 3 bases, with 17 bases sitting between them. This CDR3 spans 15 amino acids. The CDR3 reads CASSQGGALFYEQYF. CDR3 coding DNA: TGTGCCAGCAGTCAAGGGGGGGCCCTCTTCTACGAGCAGTACTTC.

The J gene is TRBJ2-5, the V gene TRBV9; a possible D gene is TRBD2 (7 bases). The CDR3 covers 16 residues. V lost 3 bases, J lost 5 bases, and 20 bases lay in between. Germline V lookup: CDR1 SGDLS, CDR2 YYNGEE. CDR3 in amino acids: CASSAPPGGGRETQYF. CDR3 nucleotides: TGTGCCAGCAGCGCCCCCCCGGGCGGGGGCCGGGAGACCCAGTACTTC.

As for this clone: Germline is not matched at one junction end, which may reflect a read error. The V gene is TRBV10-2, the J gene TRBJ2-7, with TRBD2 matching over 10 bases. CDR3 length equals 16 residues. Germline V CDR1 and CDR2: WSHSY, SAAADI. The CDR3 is CASSESRASGSYEQYF. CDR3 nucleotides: TGCGCCAGCAGCGAGTCTCGGGCTAGCGGGAGCTACGAGCAGTACTTC.

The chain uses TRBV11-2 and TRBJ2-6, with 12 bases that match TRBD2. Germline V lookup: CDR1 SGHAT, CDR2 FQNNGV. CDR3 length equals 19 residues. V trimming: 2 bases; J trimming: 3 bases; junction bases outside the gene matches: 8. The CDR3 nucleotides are TGTGCCAGCAGCTTATCGGCGCTAGCGGGAGGGGTTGGGGCCAACGTCCTGACTTTC. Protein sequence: CASSLSALAGGVGANVLTF.

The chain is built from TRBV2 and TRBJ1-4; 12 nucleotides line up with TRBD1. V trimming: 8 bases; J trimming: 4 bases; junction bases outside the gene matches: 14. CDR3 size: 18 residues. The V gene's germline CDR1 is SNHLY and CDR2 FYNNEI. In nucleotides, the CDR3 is TGTGCCAGCCGTTCCGGGACAGGGGGCCCTTTGGTTAATGAAAAACTGTTTTTT. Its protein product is CASRSGTGGPLVNEKLFF.

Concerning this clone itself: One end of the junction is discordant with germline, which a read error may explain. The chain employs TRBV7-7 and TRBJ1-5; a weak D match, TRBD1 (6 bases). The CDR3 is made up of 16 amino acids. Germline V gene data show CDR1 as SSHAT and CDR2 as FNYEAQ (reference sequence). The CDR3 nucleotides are TGTGCTAGCAGCTTAGTTGGCAGGGGCCACAATCAGCCCCAGCATTTT. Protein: CASSLVGRGHNQPQHF.

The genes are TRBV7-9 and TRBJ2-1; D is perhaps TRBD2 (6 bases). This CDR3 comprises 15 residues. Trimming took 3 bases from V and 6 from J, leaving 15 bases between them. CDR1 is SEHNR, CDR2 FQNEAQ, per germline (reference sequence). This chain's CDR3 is CASSFRRERGNEQFF. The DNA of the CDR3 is TGTGCCAGCAGCTTCCGCCGGGAGAGAGGCAATGAGCAGTTCTTC.

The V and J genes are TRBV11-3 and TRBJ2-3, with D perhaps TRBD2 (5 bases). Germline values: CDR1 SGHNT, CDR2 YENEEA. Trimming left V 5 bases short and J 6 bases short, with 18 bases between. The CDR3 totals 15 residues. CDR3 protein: CASSRTSLLGDTQYF. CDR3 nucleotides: TGTGCCAGCAGCCGTACTAGTCTCTTGGGTGATACGCAGTATTTT. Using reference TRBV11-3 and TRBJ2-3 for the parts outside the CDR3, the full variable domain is EAGVVQSPRYKIIEKKQPVAFWCNPISGHNTLYWYLQNLGQGPELLIRYENEEAVDDSQLPKDRFSAERLKGVDSTLKIQPAELGDSAVYLCASSRTSLLGDTQYFGPGTRLTVL.

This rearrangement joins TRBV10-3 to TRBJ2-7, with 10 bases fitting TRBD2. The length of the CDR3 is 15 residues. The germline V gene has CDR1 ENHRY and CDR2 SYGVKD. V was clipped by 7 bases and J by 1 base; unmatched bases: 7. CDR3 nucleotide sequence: TGTGCCATCACCCGTGGACTAGCGGTTTCCTACGAGCAGTACTTC. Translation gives CAITRGLAVSYEQYF.

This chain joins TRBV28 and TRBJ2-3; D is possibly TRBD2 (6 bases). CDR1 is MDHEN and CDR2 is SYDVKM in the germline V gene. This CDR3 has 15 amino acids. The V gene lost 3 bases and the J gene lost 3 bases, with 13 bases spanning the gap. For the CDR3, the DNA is TGTGCCAGCAGTTTCCGTTGGGGGGATACAGATACGCAGTATTTT. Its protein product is CASSFRWGDTDTQYF.

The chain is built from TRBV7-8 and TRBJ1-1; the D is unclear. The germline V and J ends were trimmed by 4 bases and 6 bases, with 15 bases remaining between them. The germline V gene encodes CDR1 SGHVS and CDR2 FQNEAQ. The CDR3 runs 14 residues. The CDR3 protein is CASSSHLRDSEAFF. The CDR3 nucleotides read TGTGCCAGCAGCTCGCATCTCCGGGATTCTGAAGCTTTCTTT. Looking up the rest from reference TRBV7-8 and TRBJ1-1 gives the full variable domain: GAGVSQSPRYKVAKRGQDVALRCDPISGHVSLFWYQQALGQGPEFLTYFQNEAQLDKSGLPSDRFFAERPEGSVSTLKIQRTQQEDSAVYLCASSSHLRDSEAFFGQGTRLTVV.

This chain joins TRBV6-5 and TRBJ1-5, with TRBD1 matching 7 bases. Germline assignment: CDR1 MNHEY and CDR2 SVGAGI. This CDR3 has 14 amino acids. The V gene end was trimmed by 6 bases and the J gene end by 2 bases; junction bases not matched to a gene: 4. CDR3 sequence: CASSRTGGNQPQHF. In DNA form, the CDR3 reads TGTGCCAGCAGCCGCACAGGGGGCAATCAGCCCCAGCATTTT.

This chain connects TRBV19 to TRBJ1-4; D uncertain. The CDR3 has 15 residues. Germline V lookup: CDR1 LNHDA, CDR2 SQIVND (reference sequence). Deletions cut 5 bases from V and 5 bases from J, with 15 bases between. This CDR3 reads CASSLLGIWNEKLFF. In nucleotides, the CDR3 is TGTGCCAGTAGTCTCCTCGGGATCTGGAATGAAAAACTGTTTTTT.

The CDR3 DNA is TGCAGCCTCTTACTAGATGAGCAGTTCTTC. Translating gives CSLLLDEQFF. J is TRBJ2-1 and V is TRBV29-1; perhaps TRBD2 as D (5 bases). This CDR3 comprises 10 residues. Trimming removed 8 bases at V and 8 bases at J, with 10 bases between. Germline CDR1 SQVTM, CDR2 ANQGSEA.

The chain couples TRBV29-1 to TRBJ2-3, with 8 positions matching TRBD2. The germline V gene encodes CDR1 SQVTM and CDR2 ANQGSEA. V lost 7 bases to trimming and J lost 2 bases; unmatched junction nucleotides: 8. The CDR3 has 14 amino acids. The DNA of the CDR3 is TGCAGCGCCCTGGGACTAGATAACACAGATACGCAGTATTTT. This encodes CSALGLDNTDTQYF.

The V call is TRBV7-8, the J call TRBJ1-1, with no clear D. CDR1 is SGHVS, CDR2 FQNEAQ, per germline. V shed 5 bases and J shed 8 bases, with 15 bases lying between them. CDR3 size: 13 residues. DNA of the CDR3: TGTGCCAGCAGCCCTTCCCGGGGAATGGAAGCTTTCTTT. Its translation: CASSPSRGMEAFF. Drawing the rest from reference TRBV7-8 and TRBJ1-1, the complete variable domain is GAGVSQSPRYKVAKRGQDVALRCDPISGHVSLFWYQQALGQGPEFLTYFQNEAQLDKSGLPSDRFFAERPEGSVSTLKIQRTQQEDSAVYLCASSPSRGMEAFFGQGTRLTVV.

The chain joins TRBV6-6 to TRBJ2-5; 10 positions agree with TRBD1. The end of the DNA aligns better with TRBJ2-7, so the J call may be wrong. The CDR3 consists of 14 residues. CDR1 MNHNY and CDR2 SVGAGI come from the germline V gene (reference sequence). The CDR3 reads CASRGTGEGYEQYF. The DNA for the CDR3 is TGTGCCAGCAGAGGGACAGGGGAAGGCTACGAGCAGTACTTC.